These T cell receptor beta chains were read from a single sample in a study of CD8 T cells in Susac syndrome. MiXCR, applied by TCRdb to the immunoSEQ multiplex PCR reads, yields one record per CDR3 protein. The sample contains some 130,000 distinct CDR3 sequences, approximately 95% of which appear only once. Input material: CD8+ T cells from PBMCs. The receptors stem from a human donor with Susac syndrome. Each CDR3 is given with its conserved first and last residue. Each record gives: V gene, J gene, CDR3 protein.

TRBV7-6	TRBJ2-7	CASSHTAGAAYEQYF
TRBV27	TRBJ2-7	CASSLSKGGYEQYF
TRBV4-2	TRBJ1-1	CASSHPSREDTEAFF
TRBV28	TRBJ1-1	CASLGADTEAFF
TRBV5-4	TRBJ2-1	CATLGQSSYNEQFF
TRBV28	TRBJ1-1	CASSLVGENTEAFF
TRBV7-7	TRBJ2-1	CASSAWGGSGNEQFF
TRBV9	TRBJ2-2	CASSAYLTGGELFF
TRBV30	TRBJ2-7	CASLASSSYEQYF
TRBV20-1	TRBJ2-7	CSARIQGYEQYF
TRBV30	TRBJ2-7	CAWSVSVYEQYF
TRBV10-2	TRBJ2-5	CASSDEGVMETQYF
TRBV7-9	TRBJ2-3	CASSPRDRATDTQYF
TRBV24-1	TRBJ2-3	CATSDGYTDTQYF
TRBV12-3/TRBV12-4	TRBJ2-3	CASSPEGATTDTQYF
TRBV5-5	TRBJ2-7	CASSLFGYYEQYF
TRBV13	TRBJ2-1	CASTSGGSYEQFF
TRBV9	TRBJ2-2	CASSSLASGELFF
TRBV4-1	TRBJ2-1	CASSLDSYEQFF
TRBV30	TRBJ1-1	CACPGIGTEAFF
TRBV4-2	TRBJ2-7	CASSLIRLSISYEQYF
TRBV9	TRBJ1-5	CASSVGGGDQPQHF
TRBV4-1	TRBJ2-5	CASTKALAGGRETQYF
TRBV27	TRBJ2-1	CASSLMGEQFF
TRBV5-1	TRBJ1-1	CASSLANWNTEAFF
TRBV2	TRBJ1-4	CASSGSRDRGNEKLFF
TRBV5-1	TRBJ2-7	CASSTGLAGDAPYEQYF
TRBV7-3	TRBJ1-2	CASSLEVGTISTF
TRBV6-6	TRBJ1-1	CASSQTLDRTEAFF
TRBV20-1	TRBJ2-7	CSARGGEWYEQYF
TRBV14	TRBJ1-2	CASSQVSLQGRGYTF
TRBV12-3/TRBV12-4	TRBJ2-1	CASSFYAEQFF
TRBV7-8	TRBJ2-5	CASSEPGYHPYQETQYF
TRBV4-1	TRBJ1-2	CASSPMGAEGANYGYTF
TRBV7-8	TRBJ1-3	CASSKPGNTIYF
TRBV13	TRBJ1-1	CASSLSGPEAFF
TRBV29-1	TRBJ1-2	CSASGGAGENYYGYTF
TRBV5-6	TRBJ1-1	CASTTGLAEAFF
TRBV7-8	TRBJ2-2	CASSLITSNTGELFF
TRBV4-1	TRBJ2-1	CASSQLTSGTMGDEQFF
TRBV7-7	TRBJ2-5	CASSWGGIGVETQYF
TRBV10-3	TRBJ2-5	CAISVYVGDQETQYF
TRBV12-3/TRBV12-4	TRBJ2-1	CASSLGLGTNEQFF